Each of the 16 T cell receptor beta chains below was sequenced from the same sample in a study of prognosis after radiotherapy for stage I lung cancer. Two-round multiplex PCR, the amplification method, yielded TCR beta CDR3 from genomic DNA. It was primers specific to each TRBV and TRBJ gene that first-round PCR used. TCRdb used MiXCR to reprocess the multiplex PCR reads, holding one entry per CDR3 protein. This table holds about 15,000 distinct CDR3 sequences, under 50% found once. The specimen comprised PBMCs, sampled before or after stereotactic body radiation therapy (not recorded which). The origin of the receptors is a donor over 45 with non-small cell lung cancer.

This clonotype is categorized as medium-sized. The chain recombines TRBV19 with TRBJ2-2, with D uncertain. The V and J ends lost 3 bases and 4 bases respectively, with 9 bases between them. The V gene's germline CDR1 is LNHDA and CDR2 SQIVND (reference sequence). The CDR3 loop spans 14 amino acids. The CDR3 spells CASSIKVITGELFF. The DNA for the CDR3 is TGTGCCAGTAGTATTAAGGTGATCACCGGGGAGCTGTTTTTT. The variable domain in full, with the rest retrieved from reference TRBV19 and TRBJ2-2, is DGGITQSPKYLFRKEGQNVTLSCEQNLNHDAMYWYRQDPGQGLRLIYYSQIVNDFQKGDIAEGYSVSREKKESFPLTVTSAQKNPTAFYLCASSIKVITGELFFGEGSRLTVL.

This clonotype was recorded many times. The CDR3 coding sequence is TGTGCCTGTATCAAGGACAGCTATAACTATGGCTACACCTTC. It translates to CACIKDSYNYGYTF. The rearrangement uses TRBV30 and TRBJ1-2; possible D gene TRBD1, 6 bases. V lost 6 bases to trimming and J lost 1 base, with 15 bases between them. The germline gives CDR1 GTSNPN, CDR2 SVGIG (reference sequence). The length of the CDR3 is 14 residues.

Details on this clonotype: One junction end does not reproduce the germline sequence, and a read error may be involved. This chain links TRBV12-3 or TRBV12-4 with TRBJ2-3, with D perhaps matching TRBD2 (6 bases). The CDR3 sequence is 14 residues long. The CDR3 protein is CASSLVGGRDTQYF. In DNA form, the CDR3 reads TGTGCCAGCAGTTTAGTCGGGGGACGAGATACTCAGTATTTT.

Many counts were recorded for this clonotype. This chain connects TRBV5-1 to TRBJ1-4; 9 bases are shared with TRBD1. CDR1 and CDR2 (germline): SGHRS, YFSETQ. The V gene end was trimmed by 0 bases and the J gene end by 5 bases; junction bases not matched to a gene: 2. CDR3 length: 15 residues. CDR3 coding DNA: TGCGCCAGCAGCTTGGCCGGACAGGGGAATGAAAAACTGTTTTTT. Translated, it gives CASSLAGQGNEKLFF.

The V gene is TRBV5-4, the J gene TRBJ1-2; no clear D gene. The CDR3 covers 13 residues. V was cut by 3 bases and J by 2 bases, with 8 bases left in between. Germline values: CDR1 SGHNT, CDR2 YYREEE (reference sequence). The CDR3 DNA reads as TGTGCCAGCAGCTCGGACGGGAACTATGGCTACACCTTC. The encoded protein is CASSSDGNYGYTF.

The gene calls are TRBV6-1 and TRBJ2-3; TRBD2 aligns across 11 bases. Trimming cost V 8 bases and J 1 base; bases outside gene matches: 11. In germline, CDR1 is MNHNS, CDR2 SASEGT. This CDR3 is 17 amino acids long. CDR3 sequence: CASAYSGGAGGTDTQYF. Written as DNA, the CDR3 is TGTGCCAGCGCCTATAGCGGGGGGGCGGGAGGCACAGATACGCAGTATTTT.

This clonotype was observed once. The chain has TRBV20-1 and TRBJ2-1; 8 bases agree with TRBD2. This CDR3 has 15 amino acids. Losses at the gene ends were 2 bases for V and 1 base for J; bases not matched to a gene: 4. CDR1 is DFQATT and CDR2 is SNEGSKA in the germline V gene (reference sequence). The CDR3 protein is CSARTSGGSYNEQFF. The CDR3 nucleotides read TGCAGTGCTAGAACCAGCGGGGGTTCCTACAATGAGCAGTTCTTC.

The chain joins TRBV15 to TRBJ2-1; no clear D. V was clipped by 1 base and J by 10 bases, with 14 bases between them. Germline V lookup: CDR1 LNHNV, CDR2 YYDKDF (reference sequence). CDR3 size: 14 residues. The CDR3 coding sequence is TGTGCCACCAGCAGAGCGGGCCTTAGGTACGAGCAGTTCTTC. Translated, it gives CATSRAGLRYEQFF.

This clonotype was observed at least ten times. This chain uses TRBV2 with TRBJ2-1; TRBD2 aligns across 10 bases. The CDR3 length is 15 residues. CDR1 and CDR2 from the germline V gene are SNHLY and FYNNEI. The trim removed 6 bases at V and 7 bases at J, leaving 9 bases unmatched. This chain's CDR3 is CASRVEREGLNEQFF. DNA for the CDR3: TGTGCCAGCAGGGTTGAGCGGGAGGGCCTGAATGAGCAGTTCTTC.

This clonotype has ten or more counts. This chain joins TRBV19 and TRBJ2-1; TRBD2 matches 11 bases. Trimming cost V 7 bases and J 7 bases; bases outside gene matches: 6. Germline CDR1 LNHDA, CDR2 SQIVND (reference sequence). There are 14 residues in the CDR3. CDR3 residues: CASKIAGGPNEQFF. DNA of the CDR3: TGTGCCAGTAAGATAGCGGGGGGGCCGAATGAGCAGTTCTTC.

By its share, this clonotype is medium-sized. The chain uses TRBV19 and TRBJ2-7; D tentatively reads TRBD1 or TRBD2 (5 bases each). The V and J ends lost 5 bases and 3 bases respectively, with 11 bases between them. The CDR3 has 13 residues. In germline, CDR1 is LNHDA, CDR2 SQIVND (reference sequence). The CDR3 DNA sequence: TGTGCCAGTAGTCGGGTTGGGGGCTACGAGCAGTACTTC. It translates to CASSRVGGYEQYF.

With respect to this clonotype: Since a far larger clone is one base different, this is likely a read error. This chain uses TRBV11-2 with TRBJ2-1, with TRBD1 matching over 9 bases. Losses at the gene ends were 4 bases for V and 10 bases for J; bases not matched to a gene: 11. The germline V gene has CDR1 SGHAT and CDR2 FQNNGV. The CDR3 has 15 residues. CDR3 in amino acids: CASSSLRTGEHEQFF. The CDR3 DNA reads as TGTGCCAGCAGCTCCTTGCGGACAGGGGAACACGAGCAGTTCTTC.

This clonotype counts as medium-sized. The chain recombines TRBV6-1 with TRBJ2-1; 10 positions agree with TRBD2. The trim removed 5 bases at V and 0 bases at J, leaving 4 bases unmatched. Germline assignment: CDR1 MNHNS and CDR2 SASEGT. The CDR3 spans 16 residues. CDR3 in amino acids: CASSSSSGGSYNEQFF. CDR3 coding DNA: TGTGCCAGCAGTAGTTCTAGCGGGGGCTCCTACAATGAGCAGTTCTTC.

This clonotype showed up many times. The rearrangement links TRBV7-9 to TRBJ1-3; tentative D call: TRBD1 (6 bases). V shed 1 base and J shed 4 bases, with 20 bases lying between them. This CDR3 region has 18 residues. CDR1 and CDR2 from the germline V gene are SEHNR and FQNEAQ (reference sequence). CDR3 region: CASSLERGDARTGNTIYF. The CDR3 DNA follows: TGTGCCAGCAGCTTAGAAAGGGGGGACGCAAGGACGGGAAACACCATATATTTT.

Details on this clonotype: At one end, the junction sequence differs from germline, possibly due to a read error. The chain employs TRBV6-1 and TRBJ2-7; D is unclear. The CDR3 length is 15 residues. CDR1 and CDR2 (germline): MNHNS, SASEGT. The CDR3 sequence: CDSSRRSRLTPEQYF. In DNA, the CDR3 is TGTGACAGCAGTAGGCGGAGTAGATTGACTCCGGAGCAGTACTTC.

By sample fraction, this clonotype is medium-sized. This chain joins TRBV12-3 or TRBV12-4 and TRBJ2-2, with 9 bases aligning to TRBD2. This CDR3 spans 15 amino acids. J lost 5 bases, V lost 11 bases, and 12 bases had no gene match. CDR3 sequence: CASAAGGRSTGELFF. The DNA of the CDR3 is TGTGCCTCGGCGGCGGGAGGGAGGAGTACCGGGGAGCTGTTTTTT.